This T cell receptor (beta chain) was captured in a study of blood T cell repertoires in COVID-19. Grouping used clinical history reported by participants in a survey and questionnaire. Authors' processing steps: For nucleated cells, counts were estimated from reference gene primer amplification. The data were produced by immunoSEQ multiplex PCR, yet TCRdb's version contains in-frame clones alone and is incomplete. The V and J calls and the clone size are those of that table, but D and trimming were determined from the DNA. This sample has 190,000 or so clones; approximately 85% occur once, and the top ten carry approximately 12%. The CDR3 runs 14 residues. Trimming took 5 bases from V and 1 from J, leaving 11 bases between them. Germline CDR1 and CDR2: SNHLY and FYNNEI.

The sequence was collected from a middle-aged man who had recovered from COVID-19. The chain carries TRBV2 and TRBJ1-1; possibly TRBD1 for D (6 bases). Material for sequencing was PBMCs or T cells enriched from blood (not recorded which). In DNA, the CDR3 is TGTGCCAGCAGTCTACAGGGTTCGAACACTGAAGCTTTCTTT. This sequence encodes CASSLQGSNTEAFF. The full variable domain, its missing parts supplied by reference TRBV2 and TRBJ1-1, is EPEVTQTPSHQVTQMGQEVILRCVPISNHLYFYWYRQILGQKVEFLVSFYNNEISEKSEIFDDQFSVERPDGSNFTLKIRSTKLEDSAMYFCASSLQGSNTEAFFGQGTRLTVV.